Below are 2 T cell receptor beta chains sequenced from a single sample in a study of tumor-infiltrating lymphocytes in primary liver carcinoma. It was unsorted whole blood that yielded blood RNA, and germline DNA was also extracted. Using a constant-region primer together with ProtoScript II reverse transcriptase, TCR beta cDNA was made from roughly 500 ng of total RNA. Nested multiplex PCR, run for three rounds with slightly modified ARM-PCR, yielded TCR beta libraries. The opening two PCR rounds, ten to eleven cycles each, paired TRBV1-TRBV30 forward primers with a C-beta reverse primer. TCRdb processed the multiplex PCR reads anew with MiXCR; each CDR3 protein has one entry. The table has about 320,000 distinct CDR3 sequences, 50% to 70% seen once. Sample: peripheral blood. Receptor source: a man aged 35 to 55 with primary liver carcinoma and hepatitis B virus infection.

Details on this clonotype: This sequence may be a read error, since a much larger clone differs from it by one base. The gene calls are TRBV6-5 and TRBJ2-7, with 10 bases identical to TRBD2. The CDR3 contains 14 residues. CDR1 MNHEY and CDR2 SVGAGI come from the germline V gene. The CDR3, as DNA: TGTACCAGCAGTTACGGACTAGCGGTCTACGAGCAGTACTTC. It yields the protein CTSSYGLAVYEQYF.

Here the CDR3 DNA reads TGTGCCAGCAGCTTAGGGCTAGCAGCCGGGGAGCTGTTTTTT. It specifies CASSLGLAAGELFF. The V and J genes are TRBV7-9 and TRBJ2-2; tentative D call: TRBD2 (5 bases). The V gene's germline CDR1 is SEHNR and CDR2 FQNEAQ (reference sequence). The CDR3 has 14 amino acids. The ends were cut back, 1 base at V and 6 bases at J, with 9 bases in the middle.